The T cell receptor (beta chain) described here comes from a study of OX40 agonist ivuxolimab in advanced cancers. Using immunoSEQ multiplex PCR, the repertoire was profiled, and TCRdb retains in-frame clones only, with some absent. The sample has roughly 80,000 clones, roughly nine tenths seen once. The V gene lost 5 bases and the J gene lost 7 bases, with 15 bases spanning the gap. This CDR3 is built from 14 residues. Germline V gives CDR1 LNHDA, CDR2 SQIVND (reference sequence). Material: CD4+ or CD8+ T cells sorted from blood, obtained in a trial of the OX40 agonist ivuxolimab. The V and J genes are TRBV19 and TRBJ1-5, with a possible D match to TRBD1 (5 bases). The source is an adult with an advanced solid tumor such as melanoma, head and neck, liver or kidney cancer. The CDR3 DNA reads TGTGCCAGTAGTCGGGGCGGGGGATGGCAGCCCCAGCATTTT. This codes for CASSRGGGWQPQHF.